This T cell receptor (beta chain) came from a study of human T cells and chemical hapten exposure. This clonotype was seen a handful of times. The V gene lost 5 bases and the J gene lost 3 bases, with 16 bases spanning the gap. CDR1 SGHAT and CDR2 FQNNGV come from the germline V gene. The CDR3 is 16 residues long. TCRdb re-called the RACE reads with MiXCR, one entry per CDR3 protein. The profile shows 75,000 to 90,000 distinct CDR3 sequences, 8% to 13% of them singletons. The time point was: patch test 2, 6 weeks after DPC sensitization. The treatment: therapeutic diphenylcyclopropenone sensitization with weekly scalp DPC.

This sample comprised whole blood, obtained in connection with sensitization to the hapten diphenylcyclopropenone (DPC). The receptor was derived from a woman aged 45 to 65 with alopecia areata. Some clones in this sample may be carry-over from other donors' samples. V and J are TRBV11-2 and TRBJ1-4; the D gene is possibly TRBD1 (6 bases). The DNA of the CDR3 is TGTGCCAGCAGCAACCGACAGGCCAAGTCTAATGAAAAACTGTTTTTT. This gives the protein CASSNRQAKSNEKLFF.